The 12 T cell receptor beta chains given below trace back to one sample, sequenced in a study of PD-1 blockade in classical Hodgkin lymphoma. Stated time point: newly diagnosed, previously untreated cHL patient sample. Produced via immunoSEQ multiplex PCR; TCRdb's table is partial and in-frame only. The sample includes 20,000 to 25,000 clones, approximately 94% of them seen just once. Material for sequencing was peripheral blood mononuclear cells (PBMCs). These receptors all come from a human donor with classical Hodgkin lymphoma.

V is TRBV30 and J is TRBJ1-2; the D gene is possibly TRBD1 (6 bases). CDR3 size: 14 residues. V lost 2 bases and J 2 bases, leaving 12 bases between the germline ends. The germline gives CDR1 GTSNPN, CDR2 SVGIG (reference sequence). DNA of the CDR3: TGTGCCTGGAGTCCCGCGGGGGCGAACTATGGCTACACCTTC. Translating gives CAWSPAGANYGYTF.

The chain links TRBV29-1 to TRBJ1-2, with D possibly TRBD1 on 5 matching bases. This CDR3 comprises 14 residues. CDR1 SQVTM and CDR2 ANQGSEA come from the germline V gene. V lost 3 bases, J lost 8 bases, and 19 bases lay in between. The CDR3 region has the DNA TGCAGCGTTGAGAGGGACTCCCTAGAGGGGGGCTACACCTTC. Translating it yields CSVERDSLEGGYTF. Drawing the rest from reference TRBV29-1 and TRBJ1-2, the complete variable domain is SAVISQKPSRDICQRGTSLTIQCQVDSQVTMMFWYRQQPGQSLTLIATANQGSEATYESGFVIDKFPISRPNLTFSTLTVSNMSPEDSSIYLCSVERDSLEGGYTFGSGTRLTVV.

The genes are TRBV28 and TRBJ2-2, with TRBD2 matching 8 bases. V was pared by 6 bases and J by 6 bases, with 9 bases of the junction left unmatched. Germline loops: CDR1 MDHEN, CDR2 SYDVKM. The CDR3 totals 15 residues. CDR3 loop: CASSLLAAEAGELFF. The CDR3 nucleotides read TGTGCCAGCAGCCTACTAGCGGCCGAGGCCGGGGAGCTGTTTTTT.

The table lists this clone with a count of one. This sequence joins TRBV5-1 and TRBJ1-3; D call uncertain. Between the trimmed V and J ends, which lost 2 bases and 0 bases, there was a span of 9 bases. Germline lookup yields CDR1 SGHRS and CDR2 YFSETQ. The CDR3 contains 15 residues. The DNA for the CDR3 is TGCGCCAGCAGCTTATCGGGTCTCTCTGGAAACACCATATATTTT. Residues: CASSLSGLSGNTIYF.

The chain carries TRBV4-3 and TRBJ2-1, with D possibly being TRBD1 or TRBD2 (5 bases each). Germline V gene data show CDR1 as LGHNA and CDR2 as YSLEER. Deletions cut 1 base from V and 6 bases from J, with 10 bases between. The length of the CDR3 is 14 residues. The CDR3 sequence: CASSQVGTSNEQFF. DNA for the CDR3: TGCGCCAGCAGCCAAGTTGGGACCTCCAATGAGCAGTTCTTC.

As DNA, the CDR3 is TGTGCCAGCAGCTTAGGGGTCCGGGACAGGGGAGGCCAAGAGACCCAGTACTTC. This sequence encodes CASSLGVRDRGGQETQYF. The V gene is TRBV7-2, the J gene TRBJ2-5; 10 bases agree with TRBD1. Per germline, CDR1 SGHTA and CDR2 FQGNSA. The CDR3 runs to 18 residues. Trimming removed 1 base from V and 1 base from J; junction bases left unmatched: 9.

V and J are TRBV18 and TRBJ1-3, with D hard to call. V lost 2 bases and J lost 0, with 11 bases in between. Germline V gene sequence: CDR1 KGHSH, CDR2 LQKENI. This CDR3 contains 16 residues. In DNA, the CDR3 is TGTGCCAGCTCACCATCGCAGGCGGGCTCTGGAAACACCATATATTTT. Its translation is CASSPSQAGSGNTIYF.

V gene TRBV10-2 combines with J gene TRBJ1-1, with TRBD1 matching over 7 bases. The CDR3 covers 14 residues. After removal of 3 bases from V and 4 bases from J, the junction contained 5 bases not matched to a gene. Germline-derived CDR1 and CDR2 are WSHSY and SAAADI. Written as DNA, the CDR3 is TGCGCCAGCAGTGAATTTTCAGGGGGCACTGAAGCTTTCTTT. The encoded protein is CASSEFSGGTEAFF.

J is TRBJ2-3 and V is TRBV5-1, with 9 nucleotides matching TRBD1. The CDR3 consists of 14 residues. In germline, CDR1 is SGHRS, CDR2 YFSETQ. The trim removed 6 bases at V and 2 bases at J, leaving 4 bases unmatched. Written as DNA, the CDR3 is TGCGCCAGCAACAGGGGGCAGGACACAGATACGCAGTATTTT. This sequence encodes CASNRGQDTDTQYF.

The gene calls are TRBV27 and TRBJ1-2, with 7 bases identical to TRBD1. The germline CDR1 and CDR2 sequences are MNHEY and SMNVEV (reference sequence). V shed 4 bases and J 3 bases; nucleotides not matched to a gene: 11. The CDR3 is 16 residues long. CDR3 sequence (DNA): TGTGCCAGCAGTTCAACCCCAGGGGGTTGGTACTATGGCTACACCTTC. This gives the protein CASSSTPGGWYYGYTF.

This chain links TRBV4-1 with TRBJ2-5; weak D call: TRBD1 (6 bases). V was pared by 1 base and J by 3 bases, with 12 bases between. Germline V lookup: CDR1 MGHRA, CDR2 YSYEKL. The length of the CDR3 is 15 residues. The CDR3 nucleotides read TGCGCCAGCAGCCAAGTGAGGGACACCAAAGAGACCCAGTACTTC. Translated: CASSQVRDTKETQYF.

The rearrangement links TRBV10-3 to TRBJ1-1, with D perhaps TRBD1 (5 bases). V was pared by 0 bases and J by 4 bases, with 15 bases between. CDR3 length: 16 amino acids. Germline V gives CDR1 ENHRY, CDR2 SYGVKD. The CDR3 nucleotides are TGTGCCATCAGTGAGTCAGGGCCAGGGAGCGCCACTGAAGCTTTCTTT. Protein: CAISESGPGSATEAFF.